Below, one T cell receptor (beta chain) is given with its context. Its antigen is still unknown. The CDR3 extends over 17 amino acids. Germline loops: CDR1 SGHDT, CDR2 YYEEEE. The ends lost 0 bases at V and 6 bases at J; junction bases unmatched: 9. The data were taken from a study of cytomegalovirus exposure and HLA in healthy donors. With 60 Vbeta and 13 Jbeta primers, the PCR was carried out. The protocol was immunoSEQ multiplex PCR, while the TCRdb copy is restricted to in-frame clones and leaves out a portion. Among under 250,000 clones listed, around four fifths were seen once. Study-wide findings and caveats: With DRB1 most and HLA-C fewest, TCR association rates differed between HLA loci in a later analysis. According to reports, the classifier identified cytomegalovirus status with high specificity and sensitivity.

The TCR was taken from a boy younger than 10 in good health and CMV-seronegative. J is TRBJ1-6 and V is TRBV5-6; the match to TRBD1 covers 7 bases. Sample: PBMCs. The CDR3 DNA reads TGTGCCAGCAGCTTGGCGGGAGGGGGCAGTGGTAATTCACCCCTCCACTTT. This gives the protein CASSLAGGGSGNSPLHF.